Each of the 8 T cell receptor beta chains below was sequenced from the same sample in a study of cytomegalovirus exposure and HLA in healthy donors. The PCR made use of 60 Vbeta and 13 Jbeta primers. Clones were read by immunoSEQ multiplex PCR, and TCRdb kept only the in-frame ones, dropping some. Its table lists roughly 80,000 clones. The sequencing input was PBMCs. Source of these receptors: a woman aged 25-40 years in good health and CMV-seronegative.

The chain employs TRBV6-4 and TRBJ1-1; D uncertain. V was clipped by 6 bases and J by 4 bases, with 12 bases between them. Per the germline V gene, CDR1 is MRHNA and CDR2 is SNTAGT. CDR3 length: 13 residues. As DNA, the CDR3 is TGTGCCAGCAGCCGTCAGGAGGGCACTGAAGCTTTCTTT. Translating it yields CASSRQEGTEAFF.

V gene TRBV30 combines with J gene TRBJ2-7; 7 positions match TRBD2. The CDR3 contains 12 residues. Germline loops: CDR1 GTSNPN, CDR2 SVGIG (reference sequence). V gave up 6 bases and J gave up 7 bases; unmatched junction bases: 9. This chain's CDR3 is CACAPDGGEQYF. CDR3 nucleotides: TGTGCCTGTGCCCCCGACGGGGGGGAGCAGTACTTC.

The chain is built from TRBV5-1 and TRBJ2-1; 10 bases agree with TRBD2. V lost 2 bases to trimming and J lost 8 bases; unmatched junction nucleotides: 7. CDR1 is SGHRS, CDR2 YFSETQ, per germline. This CDR3 has 15 amino acids. DNA of the CDR3: TGCGCCAGCAGCTTAAGCGGGAGGGCCATCCATGAGCAGTTCTTC. This sequence encodes CASSLSGRAIHEQFF.

This sequence joins TRBV5-1 and TRBJ1-1; 8 bases line up with TRBD1. CDR1 SGHRS and CDR2 YFSETQ come from the germline V gene. The length of the CDR3 is 13 residues. The V gene end was trimmed by 4 bases and the J gene end by 8 bases; junction bases not matched to a gene: 7. CDR3 sequence reads: CASSIWTGREAFF. The CDR3 bases are TGCGCCAGCAGCATCTGGACAGGGAGAGAAGCTTTCTTT.

The chain carries TRBV5-1 and TRBJ1-2; 7 bases align to TRBD1. The V and J ends lost 2 bases and 0 bases, in that order; junction bases with no gene match: 4. Per the germline V gene, CDR1 is SGHRS and CDR2 is YFSETQ. CDR3 length equals 15 residues. The CDR3 bases are TGCGCCAGCAGCTTTCAGACAGGGACTAACTATGGCTACACCTTC. This gives the protein CASSFQTGTNYGYTF.

The chain links TRBV2 to TRBJ1-1, with 8 bases aligning to TRBD1. Trimming took 0 bases from V and 1 from J; bases not matched to a gene: 1. The CDR3 has 15 amino acids. Germline loops: CDR1 SNHLY, CDR2 FYNNEI. The CDR3 nucleotides are TGTGCCAGCAGTGAAGCCGACAGGGGGAACACTGAAGCTTTCTTT. As protein: CASSEADRGNTEAFF.

The rearrangement uses TRBV11-1 and TRBJ2-3; unclear D gene. V lost 3 bases, J lost 2 bases, and 15 bases lay in between. The germline V gene encodes CDR1 SGHAT and CDR2 FQDESV (reference sequence). This CDR3 has 16 residues. The CDR3 loop reads CASSFDLADFTDTQYF. In DNA, the CDR3 is TGTGCCAGCAGCTTCGACCTTGCGGATTTCACAGATACGCAGTATTTT.

J is TRBJ1-1 and V is TRBV30, with 10 positions matching TRBD1. The CDR3 sequence is 14 residues long. J was trimmed by 5 bases and V by 1 base; bases with no gene match: 4. The V gene's germline CDR1 is GTSNPN and CDR2 SVGIG (reference sequence). In nucleotides, the CDR3 is TGTGCCTGGAGTGGGGGACAGGGGCGAACTGAAGCTTTCTTT. It yields the protein CAWSGGQGRTEAFF.